One sample yielded the 19 T cell receptor beta chains listed below, sequenced in a study of identifying expanded T cells in peripheral blood. Assay used: immunoSEQ multiplex PCR; TCRdb lists only in-frame clones, some missing. The profile covers over 70,000 clones, with 70% to 90% appearing a single time and about 20% taken by the ten largest. Specimen: blood. These receptors originate from a person between 18 and 75 years old in good health.

This clone occurred a few times. This chain connects TRBV6-5 to TRBJ2-5; possible D gene TRBD1, 5 bases. The ends were cut back, 0 bases at V and 7 bases at J, with 9 bases in the middle. This CDR3 has 13 amino acids. The V gene's germline CDR1 is MNHEY and CDR2 SVGAGI. In DNA, the CDR3 is TGTGCCAGCAGTTACTCCCCTCAGGGGACCCAGTACTTC. Translated, it gives CASSYSPQGTQYF.

This sequence joins TRBV6-6 and TRBJ1-3, with 10 bases lining up with TRBD1. The trim removed 5 bases at V and 4 bases at J, leaving 8 bases unmatched. The CDR3 has 16 amino acids. Germline V gives CDR1 MNHNY, CDR2 SVGAGI (reference sequence). The CDR3 sequence is CASSGAGQGQGNTIYF. Written as DNA, the CDR3 is TGTGCCAGCAGTGGCGCGGGACAGGGGCAAGGAAACACCATATATTTT.

The CDR3 sequence: CASRLAGGSTDTQYF. The CDR3 DNA follows: TGTGCCAGCAGACTAGCGGGGGGATCCACAGATACGCAGTATTTT. V usage is TRBV19 and J usage is TRBJ2-3, with 13 bases matching TRBD2. CDR1 and CDR2 (germline): LNHDA, SQIVND (reference sequence). The CDR3 runs 15 residues. J gave up 2 bases and V 9 bases, and 5 bases lay outside the gene matches. The full variable domain, in which reference TRBV19 and TRBJ2-3 provide the parts outside the CDR3, is DGGITQSPKYLFRKEGQNVTLSCEQNLNHDAMYWYRQDPGQGLRLIYYSQIVNDFQKGDIAEGYSVSREKKESFPLTVTSAQKNPTAFYLCASRLAGGSTDTQYFGPGTRLTVL.

The chain is built from TRBV10-1 and TRBJ1-1, with D unclear. This CDR3 has 13 amino acids. Trimming removed 5 bases at V and 1 base at J, with 8 bases between. Germline CDR1 WNHNN, CDR2 SYGVQD (reference sequence). CDR3 DNA sequence: TGCGCCAGCAGTTATGCGGGGAACACTGAAGCTTTCTTT. It translates to CASSYAGNTEAFF.

The chain couples TRBV7-9 to TRBJ1-2; possible D gene TRBD1, 6 bases. Trimming left V 4 bases short and J 3 bases short, with 18 bases between. Germline-derived CDR1 and CDR2 are SEHNR and FQNEAQ (reference sequence). The CDR3 is 16 amino acids. CDR3 nucleotide sequence: TGTGCCAGCAGCTGGGGGGCCCTATACAGGGACTATGGCTACACCTTC. As protein: CASSWGALYRDYGYTF.

This chain links TRBV10-1 with TRBJ2-1; D is tentatively TRBD1 or TRBD2 (5 bases each). The CDR3 loop spans 15 amino acids. The V and J ends lost 8 bases and 0 bases respectively, with 14 bases between them. CDR1 is WNHNN, CDR2 SYGVQD, per germline (reference sequence). DNA of the CDR3: TGCGCCAGCCGACCGGGACGGTGCTCCTACAATGAGCAGTTCTTC. Encoded protein: CASRPGRCSYNEQFF.

This chain joins TRBV6-5 and TRBJ1-2, with TRBD1 identical over 8 bases. Germline assignment: CDR1 MNHEY and CDR2 SVGAGI. The CDR3 contains 13 residues. V dropped 5 bases and J dropped 6; count of bases not matched to a gene: 5. CDR3 sequence (DNA): TGTGCCAGCAGTCTTACAGGGGGGAATGGCTACACCTTC. This translates into CASSLTGGNGYTF.

The CDR3 DNA reads TGTGCCAGCAGCCCGCAAGGGGCGGGGGCGTTAGAGACCCAGTACTTC. Translating gives CASSPQGAGALETQYF. The J gene is TRBJ2-5, the V gene TRBV7-2, with D maybe TRBD2 (7 bases). The CDR3 totals 16 residues. Trimming pared 5 bases from V and 4 bases from J, leaving 20 bases between. The germline gives CDR1 SGHTA, CDR2 FQGNSA.

The gene calls are TRBV6-6 and TRBJ2-1; possibly TRBD1 for D (6 bases). The CDR3 sequence is 14 residues long. Germline V CDR1 and CDR2: MNHNY, SVGAGI (reference sequence). Trimming took 6 bases from V and 8 from J, leaving 17 bases between them. In DNA form, the CDR3 reads TGTGCCAGCAGCCACCTCTCACAGGGATATGAGCAGTTCTTC. Protein: CASSHLSQGYEQFF.

The rearrangement links TRBV2 to TRBJ2-1, with 11 bases lining up with TRBD2. CDR1 is SNHLY and CDR2 is FYNNEI in the germline V gene. J was trimmed by 13 bases and V by 7 bases; bases with no gene match: 12. The CDR3 is 14 residues long. The CDR3 DNA reads TGTGCCAGCACGGTAGCGGGGGGGCCTGGATATCAGTTCTTC. Translated: CASTVAGGPGYQFF.

This chain joins TRBV18 and TRBJ2-7; no clear D gene. Germline-derived CDR1 and CDR2 are KGHSH and LQKENI. Deletions cut 4 bases from V and 0 bases from J, with 1 base between. This CDR3 comprises 11 residues. CDR3 residues: CASSRSYEQYF. CDR3 nucleotide sequence: TGTGCCAGCTCACGCTCCTACGAGCAGTACTTC.

The chain combines TRBV10-3 with TRBJ2-3; tentatively, D is TRBD1 or TRBD2 (5 bases each). Germline V gene sequence: CDR1 ENHRY, CDR2 SYGVKD. The CDR3 is 17 residues long. Between the trimmed V and J ends, which lost 3 bases and 1 base, there was a span of 17 bases. The CDR3 region is CAISDPSRDGGTDTQYF. CDR3 nucleotide sequence: TGTGCCATCAGTGACCCCAGCCGGGACGGGGGCACAGATACGCAGTATTTT.

This clone was counted a single time. The genes are TRBV10-3 and TRBJ1-2; 10 positions match TRBD1. Germline V gives CDR1 ENHRY, CDR2 SYGVKD. The CDR3 extends over 15 amino acids. Unmatched junction bases numbered 11, after V lost 5 bases and J lost 8 bases. The CDR3 DNA sequence: TGTGCCATCAGTCAGGGGACAGGGGCGGACGGGGGCTACACCTTC. Encoded protein: CAISQGTGADGGYTF.

This clone was seen just once. The CDR3 bases are TGTGCCAGCAGTTTGAACAGGGGCCCCTATGGCTACACCTTC. It encodes CASSLNRGPYGYTF. The rearrangement links TRBV7-2 to TRBJ1-2; 7 bases align to TRBD1. The CDR3 runs 14 residues. CDR1 is SGHTA, CDR2 FQGNSA, per germline. J lost 4 bases, V lost 6 bases, and 8 bases had no gene match.

This chain uses TRBV27 with TRBJ1-5; no firm D call. The CDR3 runs to 13 residues. The V gene lost 6 bases and the J gene lost 1 base, with 7 bases spanning the gap. In germline, CDR1 is MNHEY, CDR2 SMNVEV (reference sequence). CDR3 in amino acids: CASSLTSNQPQHF. CDR3 nucleotide sequence: TGTGCCAGCAGCCTCACGAGCAATCAGCCCCAGCATTTT.

This chain connects TRBV5-4 to TRBJ1-4, with D tentatively TRBD1 (6 bases). With 4 bases removed from V and 1 base from J, the gap between germline ends came to 14 bases. The CDR3 loop spans 16 amino acids. From germline, CDR1 is SGHNT and CDR2 YYREEE (reference sequence). CDR3 bases: TGTGCCAGCAGCGCAGGGGAGTGGGTAACTAATGAAAAACTGTTTTTT. Translating it yields CASSAGEWVTNEKLFF.

The gene calls are TRBV15 and TRBJ2-5, with 7 bases fitting TRBD1. The CDR3 totals 17 residues. V was clipped by 0 bases and J by 5 bases; unmatched bases: 12. The germline V gene has CDR1 LNHNV and CDR2 YYDKDF (reference sequence). DNA of the CDR3: TGTGCCACCAGCAGAGACCCCAGGACAGGCGGCGGGGAGACCCAGTACTTC. Protein sequence: CATSRDPRTGGGETQYF. The variable domain in full, with the rest retrieved from reference TRBV15 and TRBJ2-5, is DAMVIQNPRYQVTQFGKPVTLSCSQTLNHNVMYWYQQKSSQAPKLLFHYYDKDFNNEADTPDNFQSRRPNTSFCFLDIRSPGLGDTAMYLCATSRDPRTGGGETQYFGPGTRLLVL.

DNA for the CDR3: TGTGCCAGAAGCTTGGATCGGTTGACAGGGGAAACCTATTCACCCCTCCACTTT. It yields the protein CARSLDRLTGETYSPLHF. The chain couples TRBV5-3 to TRBJ1-6; the match to TRBD1 covers 8 bases. TRBV5-3 is noted as an ORF with a role that remains uncertain. The length of the CDR3 is 18 residues. Germline trimming cut 0 bases from V and 8 bases from J; bases unmatched to any gene: 13.

The chain couples TRBV7-6 to TRBJ2-7, with unresolved D. Germline CDR1 SGHVS, CDR2 FNYEAQ. V was shortened by 4 bases and J by 3 bases, with 1 base between the two germline ends. The CDR3 extends over 10 amino acids. CDR3 protein: CASSYYEQYF. The CDR3 region has the DNA TGTGCCAGCAGCTACTACGAGCAGTACTTC.